This T cell receptor beta chain originates from a study of T-cell reconstitution after alpha-beta-depleted transplantation in children. This clonotype was counted only a few times. Molecular barcoding with unique molecular identifiers was used for the TCRbeta library. TCRdb re-called the PCR reads with MiXCR, one entry per CDR3 protein. The sample includes around 380,000 distinct CDR3 sequences, roughly a tenth seen only once; the top ten take approximately 5%. In germline, CDR1 is DFQATT, CDR2 SNEGSKA (reference sequence). The CDR3 is 13 residues long. V lost 7 bases, J lost 5 bases, and 16 bases lay in between.

The sample here was PBMCs from the stem cell graft donor, taken from the stem cell graft. The source of this sequence is a human donor who donated a stem cell graft to a child with acute myeloid leukemia. This chain uses TRBV20-1 with TRBJ2-3; D may be TRBD2 (7 bases). CDR3 nucleotides: TGCAGTGTCGCACAGGGAGGGGTAGATACGCAGTATTTT. Encoded protein: CSVAQGGVDTQYF.